This TCR beta chain was documented in a study of T cell responses to AZD1222 COVID-19 vaccine. General study points: Just six people given AZD1222 tested seropositive at baseline.

Repertoires were generated with immunoSEQ multiplex PCR, while TCRdb's copy carries only in-frame clones and drops some. The data show 140,000 or so clones, 70% to 90% seen once. About this clone itself: Its antigen is not identified.

V was cut by 0 bases and J by 6 bases, with 12 bases left in between. The germline V gene encodes CDR1 MNHEY and CDR2 SVGAGI. CDR3 length: 15 residues. The starting material was peripheral blood, obtained 28 days after the second dose of the MenACWY control vaccine. The J gene is TRBJ2-1, the V gene TRBV6-5, with D tentatively TRBD1 (6 bases). This clonotype originated in an adult who received the MenACWY meningococcal vaccine as a control. This chain's CDR3 is CASSYSGAGVNEQFF. In DNA, the CDR3 is TGTGCCAGCAGTTACTCTGGGGCAGGGGTCAATGAGCAGTTCTTC.